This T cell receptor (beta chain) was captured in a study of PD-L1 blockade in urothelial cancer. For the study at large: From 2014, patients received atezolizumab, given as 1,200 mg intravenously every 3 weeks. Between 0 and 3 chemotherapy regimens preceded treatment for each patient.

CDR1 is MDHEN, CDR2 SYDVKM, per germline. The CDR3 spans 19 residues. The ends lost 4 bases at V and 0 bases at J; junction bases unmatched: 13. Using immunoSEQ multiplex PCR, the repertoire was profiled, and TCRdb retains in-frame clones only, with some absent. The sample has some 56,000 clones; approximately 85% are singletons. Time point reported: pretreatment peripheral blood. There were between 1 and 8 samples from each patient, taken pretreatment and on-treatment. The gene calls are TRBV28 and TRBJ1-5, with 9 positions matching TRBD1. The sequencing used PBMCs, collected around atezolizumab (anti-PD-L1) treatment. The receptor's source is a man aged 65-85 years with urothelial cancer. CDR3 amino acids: CASSSLYRDRVHSNQPQHF. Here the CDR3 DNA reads TGTGCCAGCAGTTCCCTATACCGGGACAGGGTACATAGCAATCAGCCCCAGCATTTT.